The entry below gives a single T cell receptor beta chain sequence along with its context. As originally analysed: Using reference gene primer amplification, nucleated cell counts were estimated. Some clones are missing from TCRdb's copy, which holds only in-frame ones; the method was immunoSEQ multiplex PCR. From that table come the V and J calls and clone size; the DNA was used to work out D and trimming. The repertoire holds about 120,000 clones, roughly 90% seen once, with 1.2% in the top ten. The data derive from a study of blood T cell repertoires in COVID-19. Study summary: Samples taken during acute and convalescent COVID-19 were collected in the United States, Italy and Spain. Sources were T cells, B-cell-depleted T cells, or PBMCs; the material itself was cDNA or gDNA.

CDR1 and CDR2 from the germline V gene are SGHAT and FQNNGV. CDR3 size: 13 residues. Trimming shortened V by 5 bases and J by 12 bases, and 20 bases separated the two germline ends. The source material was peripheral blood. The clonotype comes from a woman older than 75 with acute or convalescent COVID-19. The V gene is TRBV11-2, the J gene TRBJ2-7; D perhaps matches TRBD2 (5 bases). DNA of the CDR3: TGTGCCAGCAGCGTAACTACTAGGGCCCAAATGTACTTC. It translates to CASSVTTRAQMYF. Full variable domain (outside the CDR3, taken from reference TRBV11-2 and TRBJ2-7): EAGVAQSPRYKIIEKRQSVAFWCNPISGHATLYWYQQILGQGPKLLIQFQNNGVVDDSQLPKDRFSAERLKGVDSTLKIQPAKLEDSAVYLCASSVTTRAQMYFGPGTRLTVT.